The TCR beta chain under discussion was sequenced for a study of Tregs in tolerant kidney transplant recipients. Study-wide points: The most relevant donor-specific Treg TCRbeta repertoire apparently came from expansion with activated donor B cells.

The method was immunoSEQ multiplex PCR; TCRdb's version includes in-frame clones alone and lacks a portion of them. The data show roughly 120,000 clones, with around 91% seen just once and roughly 0.63% held by the top ten. V gave up 2 bases and J gave up 7 bases; unmatched junction bases: 6. Germline V lookup: CDR1 MNHNS, CDR2 SASEGT. CDR3 length equals 14 residues. As to this clone: No antigen is known for it.

This TCR derives from a human donor in good health. The chain joins TRBV6-1 to TRBJ1-2; 8 bases are shared with TRBD1. Sample: CD4+ T cells from blood. This CDR3 reads CASSEPDRGGGYTF. The CDR3, as DNA: TGTGCCAGCAGTGAACCAGACAGGGGAGGTGGCTACACCTTC.